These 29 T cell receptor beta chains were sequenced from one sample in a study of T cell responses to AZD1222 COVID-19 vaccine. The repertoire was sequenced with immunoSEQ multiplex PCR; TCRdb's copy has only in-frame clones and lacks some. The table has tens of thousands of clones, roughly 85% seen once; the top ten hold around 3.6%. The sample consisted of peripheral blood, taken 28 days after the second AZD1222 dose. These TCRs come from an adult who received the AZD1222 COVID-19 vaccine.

The DNA of the CDR3 is TGTGCCAGCAGTTTAAAGGGGTCACCCCTCCACTTT. Translated, it gives CASSLKGSPLHF. V and J are TRBV28 and TRBJ1-6, with D possibly being TRBD1 (5 bases). Trimming removed 2 bases from V and 10 bases from J, with 6 bases in between. The CDR3 spans 12 residues. Germline loops: CDR1 MDHEN, CDR2 SYDVKM. Together with reference TRBV28 and TRBJ1-6, the CDR3 gives the full variable domain: DVKVTQSSRYLVKRTGEKVFLECVQDMDHENMFWYRQDPGLGLRLIYFSYDVKMKEKGDIPEGYSVSREKKERFSLILESASTNQTSMYLCASSLKGSPLHFGNGTRLTVT.

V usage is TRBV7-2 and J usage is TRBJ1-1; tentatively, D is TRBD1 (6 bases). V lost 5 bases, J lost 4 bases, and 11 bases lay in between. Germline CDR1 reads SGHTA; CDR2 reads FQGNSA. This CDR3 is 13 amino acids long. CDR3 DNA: TGTGCCAGCAGCCCGGGGGGGCCCACTGAAGCTTTCTTT. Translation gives CASSPGGPTEAFF.

For the CDR3, the DNA is TGTGCCAGCAGTTTTTTCGGCGACTTCTTCGGCTACACCTTC. Its translation: CASSFFGDFFGYTF. The J gene is TRBJ1-2, the V gene TRBV28; D remains unclear. There are 14 residues in the CDR3. V lost 3 bases to trimming and J lost 8 bases, with 16 bases between them. Germline CDR1 is MDHEN and CDR2 is SYDVKM.

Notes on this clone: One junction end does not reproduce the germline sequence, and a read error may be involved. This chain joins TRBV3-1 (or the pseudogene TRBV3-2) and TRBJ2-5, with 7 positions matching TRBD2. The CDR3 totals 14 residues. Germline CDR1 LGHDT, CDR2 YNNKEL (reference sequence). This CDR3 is CASSRGGLAENQYF. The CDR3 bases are TGTGCCAGCAGCCGGGGGGGTTTGGCGGAGAACCAGTACTTC.

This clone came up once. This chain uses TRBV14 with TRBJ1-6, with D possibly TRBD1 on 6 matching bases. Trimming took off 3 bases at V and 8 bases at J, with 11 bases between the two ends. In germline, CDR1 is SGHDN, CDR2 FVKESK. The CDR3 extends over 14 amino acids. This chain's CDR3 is CASSHDRRYSPLHF. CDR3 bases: TGTGCCAGCAGCCACGACAGGAGGTATTCACCCCTCCACTTT.

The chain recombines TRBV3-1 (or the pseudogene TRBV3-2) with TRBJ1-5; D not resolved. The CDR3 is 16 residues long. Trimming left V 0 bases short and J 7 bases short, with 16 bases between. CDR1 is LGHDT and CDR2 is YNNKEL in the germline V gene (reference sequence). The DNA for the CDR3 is TGTGCCAGCAGCCAAGATTACGCCCCGCGCGAGCAGCCCCAGCATTTT. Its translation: CASSQDYAPREQPQHF.

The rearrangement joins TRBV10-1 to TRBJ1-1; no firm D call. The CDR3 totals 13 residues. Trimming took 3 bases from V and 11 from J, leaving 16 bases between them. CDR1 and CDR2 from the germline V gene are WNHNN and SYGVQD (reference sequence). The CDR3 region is CASSDSRSNFAFF. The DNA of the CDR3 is TGCGCCAGCAGTGATTCTAGGTCGAATTTTGCTTTCTTT.

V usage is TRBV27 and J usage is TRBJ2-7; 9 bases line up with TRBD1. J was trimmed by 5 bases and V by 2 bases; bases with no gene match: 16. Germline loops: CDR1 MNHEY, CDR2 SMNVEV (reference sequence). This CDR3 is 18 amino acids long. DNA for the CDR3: TGTGCCAGCAGTTTAAACAGCCCCCTGGGGACAGGGACCCACGAGCAGTACTTC. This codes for CASSLNSPLGTGTHEQYF.

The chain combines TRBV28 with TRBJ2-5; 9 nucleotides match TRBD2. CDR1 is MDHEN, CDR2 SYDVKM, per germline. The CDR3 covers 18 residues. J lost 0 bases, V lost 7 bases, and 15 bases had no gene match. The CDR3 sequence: CASTGFGAGGPYQETQYF. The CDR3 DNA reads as TGTGCCAGCACGGGTTTCGGAGCGGGGGGCCCGTACCAAGAGACCCAGTACTTC.

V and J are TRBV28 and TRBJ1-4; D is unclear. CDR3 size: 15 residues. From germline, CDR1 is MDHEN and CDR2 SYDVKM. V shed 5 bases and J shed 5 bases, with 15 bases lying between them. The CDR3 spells CASSPRGVRNEKLFF. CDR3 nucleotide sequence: TGTGCCAGCAGTCCCCGTGGGGTGAGGAATGAAAAACTGTTTTTT.

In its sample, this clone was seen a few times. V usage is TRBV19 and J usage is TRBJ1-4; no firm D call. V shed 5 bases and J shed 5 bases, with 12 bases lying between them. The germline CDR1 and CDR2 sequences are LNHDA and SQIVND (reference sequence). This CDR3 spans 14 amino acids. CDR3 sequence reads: CASSLRVPNEKLFF. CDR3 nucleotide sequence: TGTGCCAGTAGTTTACGGGTCCCCAATGAAAAACTGTTTTTT.

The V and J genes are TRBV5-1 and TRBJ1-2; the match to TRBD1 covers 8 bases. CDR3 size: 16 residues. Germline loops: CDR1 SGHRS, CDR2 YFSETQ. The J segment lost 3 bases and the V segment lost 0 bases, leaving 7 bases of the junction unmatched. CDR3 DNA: TGCGCCAGCAGCTTGGCCCAGGGGGCGCCGGACTATGGCTACACCTTC. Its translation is CASSLAQGAPDYGYTF.

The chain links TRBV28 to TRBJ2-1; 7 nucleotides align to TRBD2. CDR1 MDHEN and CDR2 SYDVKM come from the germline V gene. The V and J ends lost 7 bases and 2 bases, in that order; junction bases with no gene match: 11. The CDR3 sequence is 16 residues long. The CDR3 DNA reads TGTGCCAGCACTATAGGGGAGGGCGGACCCTACAATGAGCAGTTCTTC. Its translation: CASTIGEGGPYNEQFF.

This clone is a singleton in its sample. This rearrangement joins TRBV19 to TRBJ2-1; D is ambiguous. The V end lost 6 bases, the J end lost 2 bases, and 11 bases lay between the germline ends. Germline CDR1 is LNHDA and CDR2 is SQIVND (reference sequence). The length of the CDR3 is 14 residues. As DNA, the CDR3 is TGTGCCAGTAGGTCTATGGTTACCTACAATGAGCAGTTCTTC. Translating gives CASRSMVTYNEQFF.

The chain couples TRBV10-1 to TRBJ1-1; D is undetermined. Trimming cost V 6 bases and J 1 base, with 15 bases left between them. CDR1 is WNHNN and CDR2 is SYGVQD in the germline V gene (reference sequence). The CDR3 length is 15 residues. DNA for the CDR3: TGCGCCAGCAGAGGCTTGGGATTACGGAACACTGAAGCTTTCTTT. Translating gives CASRGLGLRNTEAFF.

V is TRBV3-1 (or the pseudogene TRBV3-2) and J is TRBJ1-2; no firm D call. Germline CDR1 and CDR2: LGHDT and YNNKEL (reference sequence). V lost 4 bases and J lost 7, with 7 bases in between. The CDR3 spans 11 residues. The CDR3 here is CASSREGGYTF. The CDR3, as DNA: TGTGCCAGCAGCCGAGAGGGTGGCTACACCTTC.

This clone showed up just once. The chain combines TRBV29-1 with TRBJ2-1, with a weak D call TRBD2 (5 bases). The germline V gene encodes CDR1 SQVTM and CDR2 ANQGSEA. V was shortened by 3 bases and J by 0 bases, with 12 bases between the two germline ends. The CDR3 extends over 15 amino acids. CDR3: CSVDQRVSSYNEQFF. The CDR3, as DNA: TGCAGCGTTGATCAGAGGGTAAGCTCCTACAATGAGCAGTTCTTC.

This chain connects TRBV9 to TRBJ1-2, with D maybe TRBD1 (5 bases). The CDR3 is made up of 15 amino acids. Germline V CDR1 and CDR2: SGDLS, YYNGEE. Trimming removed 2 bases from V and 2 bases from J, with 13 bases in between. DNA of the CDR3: TGTGCCAGCAGCGTCCGGGACCTAACGAACTATGGCTACACCTTC. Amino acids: CASSVRDLTNYGYTF. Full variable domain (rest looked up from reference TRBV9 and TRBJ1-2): DSGVTQTPKHLITATGQRVTLRCSPRSGDLSVYWYQQSLDQGLQFLIQYYNGEERAKGNILERFSAQQFPDLHSELNLSSLELGDSALYFCASSVRDLTNYGYTFGSGTRLTVV.

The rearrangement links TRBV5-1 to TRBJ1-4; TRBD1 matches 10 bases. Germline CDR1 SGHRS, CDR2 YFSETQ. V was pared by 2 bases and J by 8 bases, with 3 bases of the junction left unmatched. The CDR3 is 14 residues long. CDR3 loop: CASSFRDRGEKLFF. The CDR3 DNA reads TGCGCCAGCAGCTTCCGGGACAGGGGCGAAAAACTGTTTTTT.

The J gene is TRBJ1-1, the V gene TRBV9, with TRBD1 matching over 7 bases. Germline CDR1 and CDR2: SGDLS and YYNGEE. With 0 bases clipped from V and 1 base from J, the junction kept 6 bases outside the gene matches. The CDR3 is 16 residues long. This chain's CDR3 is CASSVGGGGRNTEAFF. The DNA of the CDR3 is TGTGCCAGCAGCGTAGGGGGAGGGGGCCGGAACACTGAAGCTTTCTTT.

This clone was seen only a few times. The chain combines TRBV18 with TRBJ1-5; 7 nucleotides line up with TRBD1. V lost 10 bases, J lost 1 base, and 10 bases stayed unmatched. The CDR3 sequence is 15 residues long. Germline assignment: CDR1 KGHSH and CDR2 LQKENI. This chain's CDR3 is CATSAGTESNQPQHF. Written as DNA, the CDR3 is TGTGCCACCTCCGCAGGGACAGAGAGCAATCAGCCCCAGCATTTT.

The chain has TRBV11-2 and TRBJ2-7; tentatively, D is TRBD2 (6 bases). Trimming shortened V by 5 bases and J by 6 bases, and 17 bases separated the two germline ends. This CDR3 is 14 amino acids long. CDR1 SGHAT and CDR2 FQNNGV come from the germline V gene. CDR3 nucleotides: TGTGCCAGCAGCCTACCCGGGGGACGGGCCGAGCAGTACTTC. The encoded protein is CASSLPGGRAEQYF.

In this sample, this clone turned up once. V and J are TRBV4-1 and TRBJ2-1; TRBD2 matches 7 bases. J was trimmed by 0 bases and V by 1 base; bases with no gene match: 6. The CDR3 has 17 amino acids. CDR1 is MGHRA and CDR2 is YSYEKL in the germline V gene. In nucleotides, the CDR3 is TGCGCCAGCAGCCAAGGCCCGGGCGGGAGCTCCTACAATGAGCAGTTCTTC. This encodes CASSQGPGGSSYNEQFF.

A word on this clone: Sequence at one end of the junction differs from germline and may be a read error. The CDR3 sequence is CASSPQERGTGNF. The CDR3 nucleotides read TGTGCCAGCTCACCACAGGAGCGTGGGACAGGGAACTTC. The V and J genes are TRBV18 and TRBJ2-7; TRBD1 aligns across 9 bases. The germline V gene encodes CDR1 KGHSH and CDR2 LQKENI. This CDR3 is 13 amino acids long.

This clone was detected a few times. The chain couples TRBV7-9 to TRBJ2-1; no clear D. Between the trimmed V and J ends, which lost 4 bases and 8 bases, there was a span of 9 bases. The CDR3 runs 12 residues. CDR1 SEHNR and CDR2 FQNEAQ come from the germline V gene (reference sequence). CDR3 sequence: CASSSDVDEQFF. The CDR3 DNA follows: TGTGCCAGCAGCTCGGACGTGGATGAGCAGTTCTTC.

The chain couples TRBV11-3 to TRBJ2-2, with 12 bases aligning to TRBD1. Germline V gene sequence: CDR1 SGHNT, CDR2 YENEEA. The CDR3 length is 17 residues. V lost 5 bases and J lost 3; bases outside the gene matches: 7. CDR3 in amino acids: CASSQEGTGGHTGELFF. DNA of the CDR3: TGTGCCAGCAGCCAAGAGGGGACAGGGGGCCACACCGGGGAGCTGTTTTTT.

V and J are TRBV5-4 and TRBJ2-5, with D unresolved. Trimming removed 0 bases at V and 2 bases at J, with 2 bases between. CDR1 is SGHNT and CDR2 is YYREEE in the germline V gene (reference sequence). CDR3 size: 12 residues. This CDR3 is CASSLDQETQYF. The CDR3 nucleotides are TGTGCCAGCAGCTTGGATCAAGAGACCCAGTACTTC.

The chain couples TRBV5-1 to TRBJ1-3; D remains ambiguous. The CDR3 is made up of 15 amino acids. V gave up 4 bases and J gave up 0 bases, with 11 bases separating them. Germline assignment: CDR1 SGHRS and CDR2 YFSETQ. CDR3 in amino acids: CASSPDGGSGNTIYF. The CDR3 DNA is TGCGCCAGCAGCCCCGACGGCGGCTCTGGAAACACCATATATTTT.

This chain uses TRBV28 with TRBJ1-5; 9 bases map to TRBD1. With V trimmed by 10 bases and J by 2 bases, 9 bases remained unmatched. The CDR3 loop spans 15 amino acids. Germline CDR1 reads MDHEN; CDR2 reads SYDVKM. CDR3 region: CATHPGQGGNQPQHF. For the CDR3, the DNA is TGTGCCACCCATCCGGGACAGGGAGGCAATCAGCCCCAGCATTTT.